Listed below are T cell receptor beta chains from one sample, sequenced in a study of cytomegalovirus exposure and HLA in healthy donors. The method was immunoSEQ multiplex PCR; TCRdb's version includes in-frame clones alone and lacks a portion of them. The sample consists of about 110,000 clones, 89% of them appearing once. The source material was PBMCs. The source is a woman aged 18-29 years in good health and CMV-seronegative. Both conserved end residues are part of each CDR3. A D gene is named only where the DNA matches it firmly. Rows may omit the clone size; those that give it use once, few, many or a size class.

j_gene	v_gene	d_gene	abundance	CDR3aa	CDR3nt
TRBJ2-7	TRBV28	TRBD2	NA	CASSLPGLAGAYGQYF	TGTGCCAGCAGTCTCCCGGGACTAGCGGGGGCATACGGGCAGTACTTC
TRBJ1-2	TRBV28	TRBD1	few	CASSPGGADGYTF	TGTGCCAGCAGCCCAGGGGGCGCGGATGGCTACACCTTC
TRBJ1-1	TRBV10-2	NA	NA	CASSDFRRRNTEAFF	TGCGCCAGCAGTGACTTCCGACGGAGGAACACTGAAGCTTTCTTT
TRBJ2-7	TRBV28	TRBD2	once	CASSLAGAVNEQYF	TGTGCCAGCAGTTTGGCGGGAGCTGTTAACGAGCAGTACTTC
TRBJ1-5	TRBV4-3	TRBD1	NA	CASSQEWTGGEAQHF	TGCGCCAGCAGCCAAGAATGGACAGGGGGCGAGGCCCAGCATTTT
TRBJ2-1	TRBV7-9	TRBD2	NA	CASSLALAGALGRKQFF	TGTGCCAGCAGCTTAGCATTAGCGGGGGCCCTAGGGAGGAAGCAGTTCTTC
TRBJ2-2	TRBV2	NA	NA	CAARGGGELFF	TGTGCAGCTAGAGGGGGCGGGGAGCTGTTTTTT
TRBJ2-5	TRBV9	NA	NA	CASSVSVGSEQETQYF	TGTGCCAGCAGCGTCTCCGTAGGGAGCGAGCAAGAGACCCAGTACTTC
TRBJ1-5	TRBV6-5	NA	few	CASSFPTGQQHF	TGTGCCAGCAGTTTCCCGACGGGACAACAGCATTTT
TRBJ2-7	TRBV5-1	NA	NA	CASSYRGGANYEQYF	TGCGCCAGCAGCTACCGTGGGGGGGCCAACTACGAGCAGTACTTC
TRBJ1-3	TRBV6-5	NA	NA	CASSLDSTSGNTIYF	TGTGCCAGCAGTCTGGACAGCACCTCTGGAAACACCATATATTTT
TRBJ1-4	TRBV7-2	TRBD1	NA	CASSWDRVDEKLFF	TGTGCCAGCAGCTGGGACAGGGTGGACGAAAAACTGTTTTTT
TRBJ2-7	TRBV5-1	NA	NA	CASSLGGEGYEQYF	TGCGCCAGCAGCTTGGGCGGGGAAGGCTACGAGCAGTACTTC
TRBJ1-5	TRBV25-1	NA	NA	CASSDTGARGNQPQHF	TGTGCCAGCAGTGACACTGGGGCCAGGGGCAATCAGCCCCAGCATTTT
TRBJ1-2	TRBV4-3	NA	NA	CASSQGYRGFNYGYTF	TGCGCCAGCAGCCAAGGTTATCGAGGGTTTAACTATGGCTACACCTTC